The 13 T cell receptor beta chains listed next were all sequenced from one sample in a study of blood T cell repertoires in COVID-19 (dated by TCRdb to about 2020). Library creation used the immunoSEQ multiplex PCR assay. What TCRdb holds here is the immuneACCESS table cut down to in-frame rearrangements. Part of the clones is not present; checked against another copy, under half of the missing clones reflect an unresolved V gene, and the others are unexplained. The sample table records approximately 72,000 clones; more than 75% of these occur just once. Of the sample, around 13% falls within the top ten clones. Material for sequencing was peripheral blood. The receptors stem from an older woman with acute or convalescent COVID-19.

CDR3 protein: CASSLGLGGYIQYF. CDR3 bases: TGTGCCAGCAGTTTAGGACTCGGCGGGTACATTCAGTACTTC. The rearrangement joins TRBV27 to TRBJ2-4; D is possibly TRBD2 (5 bases). From germline, CDR1 is MNHEY and CDR2 SMNVEV (reference sequence). This CDR3 region has 14 residues. Trimming pared 2 bases from V and 8 bases from J, leaving 13 bases between.

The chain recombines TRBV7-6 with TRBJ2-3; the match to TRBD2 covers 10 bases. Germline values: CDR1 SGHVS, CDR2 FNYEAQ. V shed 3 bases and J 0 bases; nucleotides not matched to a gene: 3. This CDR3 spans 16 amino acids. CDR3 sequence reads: CASSFDSGGSTDTQYF. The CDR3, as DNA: TGTGCCAGCAGCTTTGATAGCGGGGGGAGCACAGATACGCAGTATTTT.

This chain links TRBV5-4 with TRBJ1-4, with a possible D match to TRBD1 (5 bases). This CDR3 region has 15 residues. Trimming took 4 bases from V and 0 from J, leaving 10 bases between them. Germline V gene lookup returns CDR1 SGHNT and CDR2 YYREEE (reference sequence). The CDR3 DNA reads TGTGCCAGCAGCCTCGGGACTCCAACTAATGAAAAACTGTTTTTT. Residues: CASSLGTPTNEKLFF.

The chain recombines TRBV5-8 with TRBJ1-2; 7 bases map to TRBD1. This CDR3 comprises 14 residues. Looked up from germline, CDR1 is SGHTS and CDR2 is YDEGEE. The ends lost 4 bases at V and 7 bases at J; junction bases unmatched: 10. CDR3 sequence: CASSQDRPLRGYTF. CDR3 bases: TGTGCCAGCAGCCAGGACAGGCCTCTGCGTGGCTACACCTTC. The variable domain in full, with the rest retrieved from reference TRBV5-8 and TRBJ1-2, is EAGVTQSPTHLIKTRGQQATLRCSPISGHTSVYWYQQALGLGLQFLLWYDEGEERNRGNFPPRFSGRQFPNYSSELNVNALELEDSALYLCASSQDRPLRGYTFGSGTRLTVV.

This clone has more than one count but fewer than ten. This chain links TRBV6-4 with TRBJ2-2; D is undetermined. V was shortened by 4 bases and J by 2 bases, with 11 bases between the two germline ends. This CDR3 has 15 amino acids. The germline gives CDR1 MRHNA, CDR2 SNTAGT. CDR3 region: CASSGASGNTGELFF. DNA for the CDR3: TGTGCCAGCAGTGGGGCCTCCGGAAACACCGGGGAGCTGTTTTTT.

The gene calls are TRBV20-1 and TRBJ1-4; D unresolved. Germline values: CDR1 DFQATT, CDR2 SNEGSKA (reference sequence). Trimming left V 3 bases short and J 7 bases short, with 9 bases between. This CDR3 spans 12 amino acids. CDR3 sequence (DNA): TGCAGTGCTAGTGTCCTATCTGAAAAACTGTTTTTT. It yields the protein CSASVLSEKLFF.

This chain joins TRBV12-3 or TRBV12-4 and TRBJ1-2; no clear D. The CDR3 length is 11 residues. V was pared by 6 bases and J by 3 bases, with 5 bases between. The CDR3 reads CASRPDYGYTF. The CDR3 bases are TGTGCCAGCAGGCCAGACTATGGCTACACCTTC.

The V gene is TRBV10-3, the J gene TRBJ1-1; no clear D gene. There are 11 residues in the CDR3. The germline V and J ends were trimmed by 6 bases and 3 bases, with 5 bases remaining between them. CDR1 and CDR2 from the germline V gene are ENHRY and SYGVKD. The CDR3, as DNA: TGTGCCATCAGGGGAGACACTGAAGCTTTCTTT. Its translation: CAIRGDTEAFF.

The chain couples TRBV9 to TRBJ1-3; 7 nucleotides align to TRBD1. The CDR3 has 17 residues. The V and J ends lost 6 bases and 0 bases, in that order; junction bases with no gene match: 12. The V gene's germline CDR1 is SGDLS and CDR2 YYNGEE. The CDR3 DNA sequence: TGTGCCAGCACGTTCGGGACAGAGTTTTTCTCTGGAAACACCATATATTTT. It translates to CASTFGTEFFSGNTIYF.

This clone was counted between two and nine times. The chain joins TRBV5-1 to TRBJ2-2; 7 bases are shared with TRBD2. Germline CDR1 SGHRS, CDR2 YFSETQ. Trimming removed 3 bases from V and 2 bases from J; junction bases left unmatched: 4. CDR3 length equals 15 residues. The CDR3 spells CASSWLAVNTGELFF. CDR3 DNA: TGCGCCAGCAGCTGGCTAGCGGTTAACACCGGGGAGCTGTTTTTT.

CDR3 amino acids: CASSPEISGQGSYEQYF. DNA for the CDR3: TGTGCCAGCTCACCAGAAATCTCCGGACAGGGGTCCTACGAGCAGTACTTC. The genes are TRBV18 and TRBJ2-7, with 9 nucleotides matching TRBD1. V lost 2 bases and J lost 1; bases outside the gene matches: 9. The CDR3 spans 17 residues. The V gene's germline CDR1 is KGHSH and CDR2 LQKENI.

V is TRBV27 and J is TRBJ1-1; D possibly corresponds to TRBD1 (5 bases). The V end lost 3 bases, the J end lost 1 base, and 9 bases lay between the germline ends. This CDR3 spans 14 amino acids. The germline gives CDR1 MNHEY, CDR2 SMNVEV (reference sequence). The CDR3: CASSFRQRNTEAFF. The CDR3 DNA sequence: TGTGCCAGCAGTTTTCGACAGCGGAACACTGAAGCTTTCTTT.

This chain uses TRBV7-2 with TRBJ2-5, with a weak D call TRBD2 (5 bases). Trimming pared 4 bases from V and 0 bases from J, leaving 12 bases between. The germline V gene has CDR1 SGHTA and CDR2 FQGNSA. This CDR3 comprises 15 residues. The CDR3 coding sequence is TGTGCCAGCAGCTGGAGTCCGGGATACCAAGAGACCCAGTACTTC. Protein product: CASSWSPGYQETQYF.